The 10 T cell receptor beta chains presented below share a single source sample, sequenced in a study of T cells in Graves' hyperthyroidism and ophthalmopathy. The source material, RNA transcripts, was used to amplify TCR beta CDR3 regions. The HTBI primer set was used in a first-round RT-PCR of the TCR CDR3. TCRdb reprocessed the multiplex PCR reads via MiXCR and lists one record per CDR3 protein. Of 500,000 to 750,000 distinct CDR3 sequences detected, approximately 14% appear once; the ten largest clones hold about 7%. The sequenced material came from blood. These TCRs come from a young woman with Graves' ophthalmopathy.

This clonotype was seen ten or more times. The chain joins TRBV4-1 to TRBJ1-1, with D maybe TRBD1 (6 bases). Germline values: CDR1 MGHRA, CDR2 YSYEKL. Trimming took 0 bases from V and 5 from J, leaving 13 bases between them. This CDR3 is built from 15 residues. The CDR3 DNA is TGCGCCAGCAGCCAAGAGGTGAGGGGGAGGACTGAAGCTTTCTTT. This translates into CASSQEVRGRTEAFF.

This clonotype was seen ten or more times. The V call is TRBV19, the J call TRBJ2-1; 11 bases map to TRBD2. The CDR3 runs 15 residues. V was clipped by 7 bases and J by 7 bases; unmatched bases: 9. Per germline, CDR1 LNHDA and CDR2 SQIVND (reference sequence). For the CDR3, the DNA is TGTGCCAGTACCCTTAGCGGGAGGGCCGCAAATGAGCAGTTCTTC. This sequence encodes CASTLSGRAANEQFF.

This clonotype was seen ten or more times. This chain joins TRBV27 and TRBJ2-7; tentatively, D is TRBD2 (6 bases). This CDR3 spans 14 amino acids. V was clipped by 2 bases and J by 7 bases, with 15 bases between them. CDR1 and CDR2 from the germline V gene are MNHEY and SMNVEV (reference sequence). The CDR3: CASSLKRAAIEQYF. The CDR3 nucleotides read TGTGCCAGCAGTTTAAAGCGGGCAGCCATTGAGCAGTACTTC.

This chain joins TRBV7-2 and TRBJ2-5; TRBD2 matches 13 bases. This CDR3 has 17 residues. V lost 8 bases, J lost 5 bases, and 14 bases stayed unmatched. CDR1 is SGHTA, CDR2 FQGNSA, per germline. CDR3 residues: CASSPGTGTSGVETQYF. In DNA form, the CDR3 reads TGTGCCAGCTCACCGGGGACCGGGACTAGCGGGGTGGAGACCCAGTACTTC. Combining the CDR3 with reference TRBV7-2 and TRBJ2-5 gives the whole variable domain GAGVSQSPSNKVTEKGKDVELRCDPISGHTALYWYRQSLGQGLEFLIYFQGNSAPDKSGLPSDRFSAERTGGSVSTLTIQRTQQEDSAVYLCASSPGTGTSGVETQYFGPGTRLLVL.

This clonotype has more than one count but fewer than ten. This chain joins TRBV5-1 and TRBJ2-1; 7 bases are shared with TRBD2. The CDR3 is 16 residues long. Germline CDR1 reads SGHRS; CDR2 reads YFSETQ. The V gene end was trimmed by 4 bases and the J gene end by 4 bases; junction bases not matched to a gene: 11. CDR3 region: CASSPGVGRGYNEQFF. The CDR3 DNA is TGCGCCAGCAGCCCAGGCGTTGGGAGGGGATACAATGAGCAGTTCTTC.

This clonotype was observed at least ten times. The CDR3 nucleotides read TGTGCCAGCAGTTACTTGGGCTTCACTGAAGCTTTCTTT. As protein: CASSYLGFTEAFF. The chain carries TRBV6-2 or TRBV6-3 and TRBJ1-1, with D unresolved. Trimming stripped 1 base from V and 4 bases from J, with 7 bases between. Germline CDR1 and CDR2: MNHEY and SVGEGT. The CDR3 is 13 residues long.

Ten or more counts support this clonotype. This chain links TRBV7-2 with TRBJ2-2; no clear D. The CDR3 loop spans 15 amino acids. CDR1 and CDR2 (germline): SGHTA, FQGNSA. Trimming took 1 base from V and 3 from J, leaving 9 bases between them. This CDR3 is CASSLGAAYTGELFF. The CDR3 nucleotides read TGTGCCAGCAGCTTAGGGGCAGCCTACACCGGGGAGCTGTTTTTT.

This clonotype has ten or more counts. This sequence joins TRBV3-1 and TRBJ2-3; possible D gene TRBD2, 5 bases. This CDR3 spans 14 amino acids. Germline loops: CDR1 LGHDT, CDR2 YNNKEL (reference sequence). The V and J ends lost 0 bases and 5 bases respectively, with 9 bases between them. The CDR3 bases are TGTGCCAGCAGCCAAGATTGGGGAGTAGATACGCAGTATTTT. It is translated as CASSQDWGVDTQYF.

This clonotype was detected many times. Written as DNA, the CDR3 is TGTGCCAGCAGTTCGCTGACTAGCGGGAGTGGCAATGAGCAGTTCTTC. Its translation is CASSSLTSGSGNEQFF. The chain combines TRBV27 with TRBJ2-1, with 12 bases aligning to TRBD2. The germline CDR1 and CDR2 sequences are MNHEY and SMNVEV (reference sequence). This CDR3 contains 16 residues. V shed 4 bases and J 6 bases; nucleotides not matched to a gene: 7.

J is TRBJ2-2 and V is TRBV12-3 or TRBV12-4, with 7 bases fitting TRBD1. The V segment lost 7 bases and the J segment 4 bases; nucleotides outside the gene matches: 15. The CDR3 sequence is 17 residues long. Here the CDR3 reads CASTPSRDSWATGELFF. The CDR3 DNA follows: TGTGCCAGCACCCCTTCCCGGGACAGTTGGGCCACCGGGGAGCTGTTTTTT.